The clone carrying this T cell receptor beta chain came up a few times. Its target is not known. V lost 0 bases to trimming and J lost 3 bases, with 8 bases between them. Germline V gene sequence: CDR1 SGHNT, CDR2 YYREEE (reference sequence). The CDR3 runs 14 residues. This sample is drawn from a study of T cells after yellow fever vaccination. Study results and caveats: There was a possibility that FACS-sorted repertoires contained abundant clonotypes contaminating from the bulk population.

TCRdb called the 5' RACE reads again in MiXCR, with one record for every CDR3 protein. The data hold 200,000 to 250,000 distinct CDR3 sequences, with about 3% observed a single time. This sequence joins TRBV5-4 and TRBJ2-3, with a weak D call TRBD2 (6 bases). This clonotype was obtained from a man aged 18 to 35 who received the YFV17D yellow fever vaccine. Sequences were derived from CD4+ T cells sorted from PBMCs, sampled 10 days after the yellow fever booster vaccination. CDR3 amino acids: CASSLEGTTDTQYF. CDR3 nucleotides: TGTGCCAGCAGCTTGGAGGGGACTACAGATACGCAGTATTTT.